Below are 27 T cell receptor beta chains sequenced from a single sample in a study of shared clonotypes between healthy human individuals. The data were produced by immunoSEQ multiplex PCR, yet TCRdb's version contains in-frame clones alone and is incomplete. The sample has about 2.1 million clones; under 95% are singletons. Naive CD8 populations comprised CD45RO-negative cells positively selected for CCR7, excluding terminally differentiated effector memory CD45RA+ cells. Sequencing was carried out using naive CD8+ T cells from PBMCs. Every receptor here comes from a man aged 18 to 29 in good health. Some clones in this sample may be carry-over from other donors' samples.

This chain uses TRBV6-5 with TRBJ1-1; D remains unclear. The CDR3 covers 14 residues. Trimming removed 5 bases from V and 3 bases from J, with 13 bases in between. Germline loops: CDR1 MNHEY, CDR2 SVGAGI. DNA for the CDR3: TGTGCCAGCAGTGAAGTAGGGTGGGACACTGAAGCTTTCTTT. Amino acids: CASSEVGWDTEAFF.

V is TRBV10-1 and J is TRBJ1-5; D unclear. Germline V CDR1 and CDR2: WNHNN, SYGVQD (reference sequence). The length of the CDR3 is 13 residues. Trimming left V 3 bases short and J 7 bases short, with 10 bases between. This CDR3 is CASSDSADQPQHF. DNA for the CDR3: TGCGCCAGCAGTGATTCGGCGGACCAGCCCCAGCATTTT.

V gene TRBV5-1 combines with J gene TRBJ2-3, with D tentatively TRBD2 (6 bases). The V end was cut by 1 base, the J end by 0 bases, with 18 bases between. The germline gives CDR1 SGHRS, CDR2 YFSETQ. CDR3 length equals 18 residues. CDR3 DNA: TGCGCCAGCAGCTTGTGGCCGGGACTGATACCTAGCACAGATACGCAGTATTTT. Protein: CASSLWPGLIPSTDTQYF.

This clone was seen once. Other DNA variants within this sample encode the same CDR3. CDR3 DNA: TGTGCCAGCTCGCCGACAGGATCCGGGGCCAACGTCCTGACTTTC. This codes for CASSPTGSGANVLTF. The chain couples TRBV18 to TRBJ2-6, with D possibly matching TRBD1 (6 bases). This CDR3 comprises 15 residues. V was cut by 6 bases and J by 4 bases, with 13 bases left in between. Germline CDR1 KGHSH, CDR2 LQKENI.

This sequence joins TRBV6-4 and TRBJ2-2; 7 bases line up with TRBD2. The CDR3 extends over 14 amino acids. With 6 bases clipped from V and 3 bases from J, the junction kept 4 bases outside the gene matches. The germline CDR1 and CDR2 sequences are MRHNA and SNTAGT. The chain's CDR3 is CASRQGGDTGELFF. CDR3 coding DNA: TGTGCCAGCAGGCAGGGAGGGGACACCGGGGAGCTGTTTTTT.

In its sample, this clone was seen once. V is TRBV19 and J is TRBJ1-1; 7 positions match TRBD1. The CDR3 contains 15 residues. Germline V gene sequence: CDR1 LNHDA, CDR2 SQIVND (reference sequence). The trim removed 5 bases at V and 7 bases at J, leaving 13 bases unmatched. CDR3 region: CASSSQTGRENEAFF. CDR3 coding DNA: TGTGCCAGTAGTTCCCAGACAGGGCGGGAAAATGAAGCTTTCTTT.

The genes are TRBV14 and TRBJ2-1, with a weak D call TRBD1 (6 bases). This CDR3 has 17 residues. V was cut by 0 bases and J by 5 bases, with 17 bases left in between. Germline CDR1 is SGHDN and CDR2 is FVKESK. CDR3 bases: TGTGCCAGCAGCCAAGATTTTGGGGGCCCATTAAACAATGAGCAGTTCTTC. Translated, it gives CASSQDFGGPLNNEQFF.

This sequence joins TRBV7-9 and TRBJ2-4; 11 bases line up with TRBD2. V shed 5 bases, J shed 9 bases, and the junction held 15 bases outside the gene matches. Germline V lookup: CDR1 SEHNR, CDR2 FQNEAQ (reference sequence). This CDR3 region has 17 residues. DNA of the CDR3: TGTGCCAGCAGCCCGACTAGCGGGACCCTCCACGGAGGCATTCAGTACTTC. Translation gives CASSPTSGTLHGGIQYF.

The chain combines TRBV25-1 with TRBJ2-3; 8 bases are shared with TRBD1. Per germline, CDR1 MGHDK and CDR2 SYGVNS. The ends lost 6 bases at V and 6 bases at J; junction bases unmatched: 11. The CDR3 sequence is 15 residues long. The CDR3 region has the DNA TGTGCCAGCAGGAGAGCGACAGGGGTGCTGGATACGCAGTATTTT. Translating it yields CASRRATGVLDTQYF.

The chain combines TRBV7-9 with TRBJ1-2; D possibly corresponds to TRBD1 (6 bases). The CDR3 has 18 amino acids. Germline CDR1 and CDR2: SEHNR and FQNEAQ (reference sequence). V was cut by 0 bases and J by 3 bases, with 20 bases left in between. DNA for the CDR3: TGTGCCAGCAGCTTAGCGACGGGGGGCGATCTTTCTGACTATGGCTACACCTTC. This codes for CASSLATGGDLSDYGYTF.

This clone was counted between two and nine times. The chain recombines TRBV9 with TRBJ1-1, with D uncertain. V lost 3 bases and J lost 1, with 4 bases in between. CDR1 SGDLS and CDR2 YYNGEE come from the germline V gene. The CDR3 consists of 12 residues. CDR3 protein: CASSAWNTEAFF. CDR3 nucleotide sequence: TGTGCCAGCAGCGCCTGGAACACTGAAGCTTTCTTT. Together with reference TRBV9 and TRBJ1-1, the CDR3 gives the full variable domain: DSGVTQTPKHLITATGQRVTLRCSPRSGDLSVYWYQQSLDQGLQFLIQYYNGEERAKGNILERFSAQQFPDLHSELNLSSLELGDSALYFCASSAWNTEAFFGQGTRLTVV.

V and J are TRBV30 and TRBJ1-2; 8 bases match TRBD1. This CDR3 region has 15 residues. V lost 1 base to trimming and J lost 5 bases; unmatched junction nucleotides: 9. Per the germline V gene, CDR1 is GTSNPN and CDR2 is SVGIG (reference sequence). CDR3 amino acids: CAWSASRTGIYGYTF. Written as DNA, the CDR3 is TGTGCCTGGAGTGCCAGCCGGACAGGGATTTATGGCTACACCTTC.

This chain connects TRBV19 to TRBJ1-1; D unclear. CDR3 length equals 15 residues. Germline CDR1 LNHDA, CDR2 SQIVND (reference sequence). Trimming stripped 2 bases from V and 1 base from J, with 11 bases between. This CDR3 is CASSINPSGNTEAFF. CDR3 bases: TGTGCCAGTAGTATAAACCCCTCCGGGAACACTGAAGCTTTCTTT. Variable domain in full (rest from reference TRBV19 and TRBJ1-1): DGGITQSPKYLFRKEGQNVTLSCEQNLNHDAMYWYRQDPGQGLRLIYYSQIVNDFQKGDIAEGYSVSREKKESFPLTVTSAQKNPTAFYLCASSINPSGNTEAFFGQGTRLTVV.

This rearrangement joins TRBV9 to TRBJ2-1; maybe TRBD1 (6 bases). The CDR3 totals 15 residues. Trimming shortened V by 3 bases and J by 5 bases, and 15 bases separated the two germline ends. CDR1 is SGDLS, CDR2 YYNGEE, per germline. The CDR3 spells CASSGRRQAHNEQFF. In DNA, the CDR3 is TGTGCCAGCAGCGGGAGGAGACAGGCCCACAATGAGCAGTTCTTC.

The CDR3 DNA reads as TGTGCCAGCACCCCCCCGCCGCGGGGGTACAATGAGCAGTTCTTC. Translated, it gives CASTPPPRGYNEQFF. The chain recombines TRBV28 with TRBJ2-1; 7 bases line up with TRBD2. This CDR3 has 15 residues. CDR1 is MDHEN and CDR2 is SYDVKM in the germline V gene. Trimming took 7 bases from V and 4 from J; bases not matched to a gene: 10.

On this clone itself: At the DNA level, this CDR3 is encoded by other sequences in the same sample as well. The CDR3 region has the DNA TGTGCCAGCAGTACTTCAAGCGAGCAGTACTTC. Protein product: CASSTSSEQYF. The V and J genes are TRBV28 and TRBJ2-7; D remains unclear. The CDR3 loop spans 11 amino acids. The germline CDR1 and CDR2 sequences are MDHEN and SYDVKM. V was shortened by 5 bases and J by 6 bases, with 8 bases between the two germline ends.

The rearrangement links TRBV6-5 to TRBJ2-1; 13 nucleotides align to TRBD2. CDR3 length equals 13 residues. V shed 8 bases, J shed 8 bases, and the junction held 3 bases outside the gene matches. CDR1 is MNHEY, CDR2 SVGAGI, per germline. The CDR3 sequence: CASWTSGSYEQFF. The CDR3 DNA follows: TGTGCCAGCTGGACTAGCGGGAGCTATGAGCAGTTCTTC.

The chain combines TRBV27 with TRBJ1-1; D gene unclear. Trimming shortened V by 2 bases and J by 6 bases, and 10 bases separated the two germline ends. Germline CDR1 reads MNHEY; CDR2 reads SMNVEV (reference sequence). The CDR3 sequence is 13 residues long. As DNA, the CDR3 is TGTGCCAGCAGTTTAAGTGGTTGGGCTGAAGCTTTCTTT. Protein: CASSLSGWAEAFF.

The V and J genes are TRBV13 and TRBJ2-3; 11 nucleotides match TRBD2. Germline loops: CDR1 PRHDT, CDR2 FYEKMQ (reference sequence). Trimming cost V 5 bases and J 2 bases; bases outside gene matches: 9. The CDR3 extends over 17 amino acids. CDR3 coding DNA: TGTGCCAGCAGCCATCGACTAGCGGGACCCATCACAGATACGCAGTATTTT. It translates to CASSHRLAGPITDTQYF. Full variable domain (rest looked up from reference TRBV13 and TRBJ2-3): AAGVIQSPRHLIKEKRETATLKCYPIPRHDTVYWYQQGPGQDPQFLISFYEKMQSDKGSIPDRFSAQQFSDYHSELNMSSLELGDSALYFCASSHRLAGPITDTQYFGPGTRLTVL.

The chain couples TRBV11-2 to TRBJ2-7; D is ambiguous. Germline CDR1 is SGHAT and CDR2 is FQNNGV. The V gene lost 5 bases and the J gene lost 3 bases, with 11 bases spanning the gap. The length of the CDR3 is 13 residues. The CDR3 region is CASSIGRFYEQYF. CDR3 nucleotides: TGTGCCAGCAGCATAGGCCGATTCTACGAGCAGTACTTC.

The V gene is TRBV5-6, the J gene TRBJ2-2; D remains unclear. The length of the CDR3 is 12 residues. Germline V gives CDR1 SGHDT, CDR2 YYEEEE. V shed 4 bases and J shed 3 bases, with 4 bases lying between them. CDR3 residues: CASSPHTGELFF. CDR3 nucleotides: TGTGCCAGCAGCCCCCACACCGGGGAGCTGTTTTTT.

This chain links TRBV11-2 with TRBJ2-2; 7 nucleotides line up with TRBD2. In germline, CDR1 is SGHAT, CDR2 FQNNGV. This CDR3 contains 18 residues. V lost 1 base to trimming and J lost 5 bases; unmatched junction nucleotides: 13. The CDR3 sequence is CASSLGVFASGPTGELFF. The CDR3 DNA reads TGTGCCAGCAGCTTAGGGGTCTTCGCTAGCGGACCTACCGGGGAGCTGTTTTTT.

V and J are TRBV7-9 and TRBJ2-6; D remains unclear. The CDR3 is 14 amino acids. With 0 bases removed from V and 3 bases from J, the gap between germline ends came to 3 bases. From germline, CDR1 is SEHNR and CDR2 FQNEAQ (reference sequence). Here the CDR3 DNA reads TGTGCCAGCAGCTTAGCAGTTGGGGCCAACGTCCTGACTTTC. Its translation: CASSLAVGANVLTF.

For the CDR3, the DNA is TGTGCCAGCAGCTTACCGAGACAGGGTTTATTTGAGCAGTACTTC. The encoded protein is CASSLPRQGLFEQYF. The J gene is TRBJ2-7, the V gene TRBV7-9; 7 bases are a match to TRBD1. Germline V gene sequence: CDR1 SEHNR, CDR2 FQNEAQ (reference sequence). CDR3 length: 15 amino acids. J lost 7 bases, V lost 2 bases, and 11 bases had no gene match.

A word on this clone: The same CDR3 also results from other DNA sequences found in this sample. The chain couples TRBV29-1 to TRBJ1-1; possible D gene TRBD1, 5 bases. The CDR3 loop spans 14 amino acids. Germline values: CDR1 SQVTM, CDR2 ANQGSEA. Trimming took 2 bases from V and 0 from J, leaving 10 bases between them. The CDR3 nucleotides read TGCAGCGTTGAATCGGCAGGGCTGAACACTGAAGCTTTCTTT. It specifies CSVESAGLNTEAFF.

The chain has TRBV9 and TRBJ2-7; D call uncertain. V shed 4 bases and J shed 0 bases, with 14 bases lying between them. Germline values: CDR1 SGDLS, CDR2 YYNGEE. The CDR3 is 15 amino acids. The CDR3 region is CASSPTWAVSYEQYF. DNA of the CDR3: TGTGCCAGCAGCCCCACCTGGGCAGTCTCCTACGAGCAGTACTTC.

This chain joins TRBV27 and TRBJ1-2; no clear D. The V and J ends lost 6 bases and 4 bases respectively, with 21 bases between them. The CDR3 is 16 residues long. From germline, CDR1 is MNHEY and CDR2 SMNVEV (reference sequence). DNA for the CDR3: TGTGCCAGCAGCCCGTCGCAGACACCGATTACCTATGGCTACACCTTC. It yields the protein CASSPSQTPITYGYTF.